Only one count was recorded for the clone carrying this T cell receptor beta chain. Antigen unknown. The data stem from a study of cytomegalovirus exposure and HLA in healthy donors. Study conclusions and caveats: CMV serostatus alone was available as immune exposure information.

Germline CDR1 GTSNPN, CDR2 SVGIG (reference sequence). This CDR3 contains 14 residues. Trimming cost V 7 bases and J 5 bases; bases outside gene matches: 12. Amplification used 60 Vbeta primers and 13 Jbeta primers. Clones were read by immunoSEQ multiplex PCR, and TCRdb kept only the in-frame ones, dropping some. The data hold roughly 150,000 clones, with around 75% observed a single time. This TCR derives from a female donor in good health and CMV-seronegative. Sequencing was performed on PBMCs. The J gene is TRBJ2-3, the V gene TRBV30; 7 bases line up with TRBD1. Here the CDR3 DNA reads TGTGCCTCGACGACAGGGTCAGGCGTAGATACGCAGTATTTT. Its translation is CASTTGSGVDTQYF.